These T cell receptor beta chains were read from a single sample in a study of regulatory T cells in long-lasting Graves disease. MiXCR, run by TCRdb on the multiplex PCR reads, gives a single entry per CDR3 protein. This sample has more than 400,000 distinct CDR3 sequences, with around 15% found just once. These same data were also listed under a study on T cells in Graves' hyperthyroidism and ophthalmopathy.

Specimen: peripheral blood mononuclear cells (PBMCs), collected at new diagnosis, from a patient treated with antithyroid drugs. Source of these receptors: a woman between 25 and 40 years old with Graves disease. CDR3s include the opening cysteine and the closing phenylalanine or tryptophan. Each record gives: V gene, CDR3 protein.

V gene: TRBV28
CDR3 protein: CASSLGGNSNQPQHF

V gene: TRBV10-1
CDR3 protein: CASSESGPSSYNEQFF

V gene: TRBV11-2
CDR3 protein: CASSFGRDRVGYEQYF

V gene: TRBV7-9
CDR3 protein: CASSPHDNEQFF

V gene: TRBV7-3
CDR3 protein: CASSRLAFF

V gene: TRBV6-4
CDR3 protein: CASSDSGTNPGNEQFF

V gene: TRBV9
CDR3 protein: CASSARLAGANEQFF

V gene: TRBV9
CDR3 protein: CASSQQGARLTGANVLTF

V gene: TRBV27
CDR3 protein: CASSPGTGFRIQPQHF

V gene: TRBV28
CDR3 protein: CASTIPNTGELFF

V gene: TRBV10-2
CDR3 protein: CASTLRGEGGELFF

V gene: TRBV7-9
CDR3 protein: CASSPWTSGRANEQFF

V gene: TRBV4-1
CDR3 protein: CASSQAVIAVAEQYF

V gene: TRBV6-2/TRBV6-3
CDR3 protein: CASSYSMAGNQYF

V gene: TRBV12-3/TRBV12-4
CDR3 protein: CASSFLLENTEAFF

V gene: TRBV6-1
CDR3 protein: CATRGPAYGYTF

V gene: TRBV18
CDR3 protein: CASSPVGNTEAFF

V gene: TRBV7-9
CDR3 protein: CASRLGTEKLFF

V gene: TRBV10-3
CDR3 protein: CAISKGQGASYEQYF

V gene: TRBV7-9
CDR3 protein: CASSLTTRVLETQYF

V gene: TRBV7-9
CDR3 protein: CATLLAAPYEQYF

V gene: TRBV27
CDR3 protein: CASSRRHTDTQHF

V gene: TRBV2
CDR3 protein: CASRQLRDSRRKAVYTEDFF

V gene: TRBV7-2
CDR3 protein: CASSLYSQSSALAKNIQYF

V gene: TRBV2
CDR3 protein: CASSDQGLPTGYTF

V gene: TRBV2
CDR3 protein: CASSRDSPMDTEAFF

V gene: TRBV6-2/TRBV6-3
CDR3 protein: CASSYSGMNNSPLHF

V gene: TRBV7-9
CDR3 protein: CASSYPGAIQPQHF

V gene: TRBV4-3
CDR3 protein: CASSPIAALDSPLHF

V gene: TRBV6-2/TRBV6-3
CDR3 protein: CASSYSAGGGQETQYF

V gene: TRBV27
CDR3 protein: CASSFPITGMNTEAFF

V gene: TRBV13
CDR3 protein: CASSKRTGGGLANEKLFF

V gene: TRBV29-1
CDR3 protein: CSVEGRRGTGLTEAFF

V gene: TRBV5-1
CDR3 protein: CASSSHPGGTEAFF

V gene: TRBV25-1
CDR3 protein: CASAGQGNSPLHF

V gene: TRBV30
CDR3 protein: CAWSNPGVSGYTF

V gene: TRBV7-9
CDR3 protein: CASSLAGQNEKLFF

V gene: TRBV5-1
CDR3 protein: CASSPTSVEQFF

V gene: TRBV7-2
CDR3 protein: CASSSPSTSMESYNEQFF

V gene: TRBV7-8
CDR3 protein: CASSLATGQTYEQYF

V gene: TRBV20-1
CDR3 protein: CSAKLWTRRETQYF

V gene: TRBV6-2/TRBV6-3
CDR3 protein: CASYRDYQETQYF

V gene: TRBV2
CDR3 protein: CASSRARGNQPQHF

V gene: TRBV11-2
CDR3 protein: CASRPSSGRAPEWETQYF

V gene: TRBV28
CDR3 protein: CASSTPSTGMNTEAFF

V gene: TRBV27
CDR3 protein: CASSHRTGSYNEQFF

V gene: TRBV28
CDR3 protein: CASSSLWGLQETQYF

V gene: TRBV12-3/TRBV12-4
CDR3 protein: CASSPRQELMGKQYF

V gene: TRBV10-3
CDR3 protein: CATFGQGENTEAFF

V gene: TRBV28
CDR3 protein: CASSLSGLAYEQYF

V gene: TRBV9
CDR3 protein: CASSVDPVSSYEQYF

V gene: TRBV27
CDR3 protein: CASSFNSGRFRGGNTEAFF

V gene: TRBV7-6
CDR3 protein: CASSRGRLGEQFF